This entry describes one T cell receptor beta chain. Indicated treatment: oral pan-JAK inhibitor, 5-10 mg twice daily. The data are from a study of CD8+ T cells in alopecia areata. Germline V gene lookup returns CDR1 KGHSH and CDR2 LQKENI. Unmatched junction bases numbered 8, after V lost 2 bases and J lost 2 bases. The CDR3 runs 16 residues. Following RNA extraction, reverse transcription yielded cDNA that acted as the sequencing template. The table came from immunoSEQ multiplex PCR; TCRdb's copy has only in-frame clones and leaves some out. The sample has roughly 180,000 clones, more than 55% seen once; the top ten hold about 3.5%.

The chain couples TRBV18 to TRBJ1-2; TRBD1 agrees at 7 bases. This TCR was sampled from a human donor with alopecia areata. This material consisted of CD4+ T cells sorted from blood, taken at week 4, from a patient treated with tofacitinib. For the CDR3, the DNA is TGTGCCAGCTCACCAAGAGAACAGGGGCAAAACTATGGCTACACCTTC. This encodes CASSPREQGQNYGYTF.